This is a list of T cell receptor beta chains from one sample in a study of T cells in Graves' hyperthyroidism and ophthalmopathy. MiXCR, run by TCRdb on the multiplex PCR reads, gives a single entry per CDR3 protein. The table lists 300,000 to 450,000 distinct CDR3 sequences, 13% of them singletons, with 9.2% in the top ten. The sequencing input was blood. Receptor source: a young woman with Graves' hyperthyroidism. Both conserved end residues are part of each CDR3. Expanded clones get a size class; other rows say once, few or many, or leave the size out.

j_call v_call clone_size cdr3_aa
TRBJ2-7 TRBV2 many CASSSRANSYEQYF
TRBJ1-2 TRBV9 many CASSVDQTYYGYTF
TRBJ2-7 TRBV20-1 many CSASMRGRKQYF
TRBJ2-7 TRBV20-1 - CSARDQNRGPYEQYF
TRBJ2-1 TRBV15 many CATSLSKGINEQFF
TRBJ2-2 TRBV11-3 many CASRNMTAGELFF
TRBJ1-2 TRBV19 - CASIPGQTTGYGYTF
TRBJ1-2 TRBV2 many CASSEGGTYGYTF
TRBJ2-7 TRBV7-8 many CASSADRSSYEQYF
TRBJ2-4 TRBV5-6 many CASSPGTENIQYF
TRBJ1-5 TRBV6-1 many CASRSSGTGGSQPQHF
TRBJ1-4 TRBV2 many CASKRSGGSDEKLFF
TRBJ2-4 TRBV6-1 - CASSEVEGTGNIQYF
TRBJ1-2 TRBV2 many CASSNTYRSENYGYTF
TRBJ2-2 TRBV6-1 few CASSESGRGESGLFF
TRBJ1-4 TRBV9 few CASSVGDRDSEKLFF
TRBJ2-7 TRBV6-2/TRBV6-3 many CASTGGLAGPYEQYF
TRBJ1-4 TRBV7-9 - CASSQPNEKLFF
TRBJ2-1 TRBV18 many CASSPGPDSHNEQFF
TRBJ2-1 TRBV6-1 - CASGGTTYDEQFF
TRBJ2-1 TRBV5-6 many CASSLADTGGVEQFF
TRBJ1-2 TRBV20-1 - CSADSGQGYGYTF
TRBJ1-3 TRBV10-3 - CAIRGGTGNTIYF
TRBJ2-3 TRBV28 many CASSLFSTNPSTDTQYF
TRBJ2-3 TRBV4-1 few CASSQDQGSDTQYF
TRBJ2-7 TRBV4-1 many CASSQGMSGRIYEQYF
TRBJ2-1 TRBV5-1 many CASSFGSSGGLTYNEQFF
TRBJ2-7 TRBV20-1 few CSAPRLRESYEQYF
TRBJ1-4 TRBV9 - CASSVGGETLEKLFF
TRBJ2-1 TRBV12-3/TRBV12-4 many CASSSGGPYNEQFF
TRBJ2-7 TRBV27 many CASSPIAGGFYEQYF
TRBJ2-1 TRBV6-1 many CASSSGTSGGEQFF
TRBJ2-3 TRBV20-1 - CSARRRGGNLTDTQYF
TRBJ2-3 TRBV5-1 many CASSLLHGDTQYF
TRBJ2-3 TRBV27 many CASSLRRTSGDTQYF
TRBJ2-7 TRBV24-1 - CATSDHDSYEQYF
TRBJ2-7 TRBV20-1 many CSARGLGGGEQYF
TRBJ2-7 TRBV3-1 many CASSQTHQHLSYEQYF
TRBJ1-4 TRBV10-3 many CAISAAGANEKLFF
TRBJ2-3 TRBV7-3 few CASSFGLAGFTDTQYF
TRBJ1-6 TRBV10-3 - CAISSQGNSPLHF
TRBJ1-2 TRBV15 many CATSRRTVNYGYTF
TRBJ2-5 TRBV7-6 - CASSLSWASETQYF
TRBJ1-1 TRBV5-8 many CASNGHMNTEAFF
TRBJ2-4 TRBV6-1 many CASSYAGFGAKNIQYF
TRBJ1-6 TRBV13 - CASSSTGAGYSPLHF
TRBJ1-2 TRBV18 many CASSPMTTGANYGYTF
TRBJ1-1 TRBV4-1 few CASSQVRPTVLTRREAFF
TRBJ1-5 TRBV2 many CASSGGMGNQPQHF
TRBJ2-7 TRBV12-3/TRBV12-4 many CASSPWPGQGTYEQYF
TRBJ1-2 TRBV6-1 many CASSRRDGNYGYTF
TRBJ2-7 TRBV4-1 few CAGSQQQGFSYEQYF
TRBJ2-3 TRBV2 many CASTPDPGLVADTQYF
TRBJ1-4 TRBV7-8 many CASSLERQRATNEKLFF
TRBJ2-2 TRBV14 - CASSQVGGPSGELFF